The clone carrying this T cell receptor (beta chain) was picked up a small number of times. The data derive from a study of blood T cell repertoires in COVID-19. Original data processing: From reference gene primer amplification, estimates of nucleated cell counts were derived. The method was immunoSEQ multiplex PCR; TCRdb's version includes in-frame clones alone and lacks a portion of them. D and trimming come from the DNA, and the V and J calls and clone size come from that table. The table records some 43,000 clones, more than 75% of them present only once. Germline CDR1 SGHRS, CDR2 YFSETQ. The CDR3 covers 16 residues. V shed 1 base, J shed 0 bases, and the junction held 1 base outside the gene matches.

This chain uses TRBV5-1 with TRBJ2-1, with TRBD2 matching over 10 bases. The receptor was derived from a human donor in a cohort sampled during active COVID-19. Sequencing input: peripheral blood. For the CDR3, the DNA is TGCGCCAGCAGCTTGACTAGCGGGGCCTCCTACAATGAGCAGTTCTTC. The encoded protein is CASSLTSGASYNEQFF.